A single sample gave rise to the 27 T cell receptor beta chains below, sequenced in a study of metastatic and nonmetastatic thyroid tumors. TCRdb recomputed clones from the PCR reads via MiXCR. The sample holds tens of thousands of clones, less than 35% seen once. Thyroid surgery had not been preceded by any treatment in any patient. The sequencing sample was made of blood. These receptors originate from a male donor with papillary thyroid cancer or a benign thyroid nodule (not recorded which). Some clones in this sample may be carry-over from other donors' samples.

This clone turned up a few times. The J gene is TRBJ2-7, the V gene TRBV28; a possible D gene is TRBD2 (7 bases). Germline V gene lookup returns CDR1 MDHEN and CDR2 SYDVKM. V gave up 7 bases and J gave up 5 bases, with 18 bases separating them. The CDR3 runs to 14 residues. CDR3 sequence reads: CASMAFGGRNEQYF. CDR3 coding DNA: TGTGCCAGCATGGCATTCGGGGGGCGGAACGAGCAGTACTTC.

In its sample, this clone was seen many times. This rearrangement joins TRBV2 to TRBJ1-2, with TRBD1 matching over 9 bases. The germline CDR1 and CDR2 sequences are SNHLY and FYNNEI. This CDR3 is built from 14 residues. V lost 4 bases to trimming and J lost 4 bases; unmatched junction nucleotides: 4. The CDR3 region is CASSGDRASYGYTF. CDR3 bases: TGTGCCAGCAGTGGGGACAGGGCGTCCTATGGCTACACCTTC.

The chain couples TRBV11-2 to TRBJ2-7; unclear D gene. Germline values: CDR1 SGHAT, CDR2 FQNNGV. The length of the CDR3 is 15 residues. Trimming removed 5 bases at V and 2 bases at J, with 16 bases between. CDR3 in DNA: TGTGCCAGCAGCCCAGAGGTCAGCAGGACCTACGAGCAGTACTTC. Encoded protein: CASSPEVSRTYEQYF.

This clone is termed medium-sized. J is TRBJ2-7 and V is TRBV27; 10 nucleotides align to TRBD2. Germline V lookup: CDR1 MNHEY, CDR2 SMNVEV (reference sequence). The junction had 8 bases not matched to a gene; V was cut back by 5 bases and J by 1 base. The CDR3 length is 16 residues. The CDR3 DNA is TGTGCCAGCAGTCTCCTAGCGGGGGTGTCTTCCTACGAGCAGTACTTC. Residues: CASSLLAGVSSYEQYF.

In regard to this clone: It is likely a read error, because the conserved phenylalanine at the end of the CDR3 is missing. V gene TRBV6-1 combines with J gene TRBJ2-1, with 10 bases matching TRBD1. There are 17 residues in the CDR3. Germline V lookup: CDR1 MNHNS, CDR2 SASEGT. With V trimmed by 4 bases and J by 13 bases, 19 bases remained unmatched. The CDR3 DNA is TGTGCCAGCAGTGGAACCGGACAGGGGGGTGCAATGAGCGGCCAGTTCTCC. The encoded protein is CASSGTGQGGAMSGQFS.

V and J are TRBV20-1 and TRBJ2-5; TRBD1 aligns across 10 bases. There are 14 residues in the CDR3. With V trimmed by 1 base and J by 2 bases, 1 base remained unmatched. Germline values: CDR1 DFQATT, CDR2 SNEGSKA (reference sequence). The CDR3 loop reads CSARGQGAQETQYF. DNA of the CDR3: TGCAGTGCTAGAGGACAGGGGGCGCAAGAGACCCAGTACTTC.

This chain connects TRBV20-1 to TRBJ1-5; D gene ambiguous. The CDR3 is made up of 14 amino acids. V lost 0 bases and J lost 0, with 6 bases in between. The V gene's germline CDR1 is DFQATT and CDR2 SNEGSKA (reference sequence). This CDR3 is CSAREGNSNQPQHF. The CDR3 DNA follows: TGCAGTGCTAGAGAGGGAAATAGCAATCAGCCCCAGCATTTT.

The chain recombines TRBV25-1 with TRBJ2-7, with D possibly TRBD2 on 7 matching bases. Germline V gives CDR1 MGHDK, CDR2 SYGVNS. Between the trimmed V and J ends, which lost 3 bases and 2 bases, there was a span of 14 bases. The CDR3 totals 15 residues. This chain's CDR3 is CASSDYGGQPYEQYF. The CDR3 bases are TGTGCCAGCAGTGATTACGGGGGGCAACCCTACGAGCAGTACTTC.

This chain joins TRBV6-1 and TRBJ2-7; 7 bases match TRBD1. Germline V gene sequence: CDR1 MNHNS, CDR2 SASEGT. V was pared by 3 bases and J by 5 bases, with 7 bases of the junction left unmatched. The CDR3 loop spans 14 amino acids. The CDR3 sequence: CASSDRDSRNEQYF. CDR3 nucleotides: TGTGCCAGCAGTGATCGGGACAGCCGGAACGAGCAGTACTTC.

This clone has a count of ten or more. This chain connects TRBV4-2 to TRBJ2-1; no clear D. V gave up 0 bases and J gave up 3 bases, with 12 bases separating them. The CDR3 is 16 amino acids. Germline V gene data show CDR1 as LGHNA and CDR2 as YNFKEQ. CDR3 protein: CASSQDFGRNYNEQFF. CDR3 sequence (DNA): TGTGCCAGCAGCCAAGATTTCGGGCGGAACTACAATGAGCAGTTCTTC.

This clone was recorded many times. The chain uses TRBV24-1 and TRBJ2-3; D remains unclear. The CDR3 has 15 residues. Germline V CDR1 and CDR2: KGHDR, SFDVKD. Trimming left V 2 bases short and J 2 bases short, with 10 bases between. The CDR3 bases are TGTGCCACCAGTGATTATGGGAAGTCCACAGATACGCAGTATTTT. Its translation is CATSDYGKSTDTQYF.

By share, this clone counts as medium-sized (0.01 to 0.1%). This chain uses TRBV27 with TRBJ2-7, with 7 nucleotides matching TRBD1. Germline V gives CDR1 MNHEY, CDR2 SMNVEV (reference sequence). This CDR3 contains 13 residues. V dropped 2 bases and J dropped 2; count of bases not matched to a gene: 0. CDR3 nucleotide sequence: TGTGCCAGCAGTTTAACAGGGGCCTACGAGCAGTACTTC. This encodes CASSLTGAYEQYF.

This clone was observed many times. The gene calls are TRBV5-1 and TRBJ1-6; D is ambiguous. Germline V CDR1 and CDR2: SGHRS, YFSETQ. Between the trimmed V and J ends, which lost 1 base and 5 bases, there was a span of 10 bases. This CDR3 has 15 amino acids. The CDR3 protein is CASSLTHVNNSPLHF. The CDR3 bases are TGCGCCAGCAGCTTGACCCACGTCAATAATTCACCCCTCCACTTT.

V usage is TRBV12-3 or TRBV12-4 and J usage is TRBJ2-7; 7 bases align to TRBD1. The CDR3 is 14 residues long. V lost 6 bases, J lost 0 bases, and 5 bases stayed unmatched. CDR3 protein: CASRRTGSSYEQYF. The CDR3 DNA is TGTGCCAGCAGGCGGACAGGAAGCTCCTACGAGCAGTACTTC.

This clone was seen repeatedly, ten times or more. V is TRBV5-1 and J is TRBJ2-1, with TRBD2 as a possible D gene (5 bases). CDR1 and CDR2 (germline): SGHRS, YFSETQ. V was cut by 4 bases and J by 4 bases, with 15 bases left in between. The CDR3 consists of 15 residues. The chain's CDR3 is CASSTIPGNYNEQFF. In nucleotides, the CDR3 is TGCGCCAGCAGCACAATACCCGGGAATTACAATGAGCAGTTCTTC.

Points on this clone: The CDR3 carries no conserved terminal phenylalanine or tryptophan, so it likely arises from a read error. The V gene is TRBV7-2, the J gene TRBJ2-3; D unresolved. This CDR3 contains 14 residues. CDR1 SGHTA and CDR2 FQGNSA come from the germline V gene. V was cut by 8 bases and J by 10 bases, with 22 bases left in between. The CDR3 nucleotides read TGTGCCAGCCGCGCCAGAACTACTATCACGGCGCAGTATGTT. As protein: CASRARTTITAQYV.

This chain connects TRBV9 to TRBJ2-3; D is possibly TRBD2 (6 bases). The length of the CDR3 is 15 residues. CDR1 is SGDLS, CDR2 YYNGEE, per germline. V was pared by 4 bases and J by 4 bases, with 16 bases between. CDR3 sequence reads: CASSPSGYMADTQYF. The CDR3 DNA sequence: TGTGCCAGCAGCCCGAGCGGGTACATGGCAGATACGCAGTATTTT.

By share of the sample, this clone is medium-sized. V gene TRBV30 combines with J gene TRBJ2-7; tentatively, D is TRBD1 (6 bases). Germline V gives CDR1 GTSNPN, CDR2 SVGIG (reference sequence). The CDR3 extends over 14 amino acids. V was trimmed by 0 bases and J by 4 bases, leaving 13 bases between them. CDR3 nucleotides: TGTGCCTGGAGTGTAGGCCACACAGGGTACGAGCAGTACTTC. Its translation: CAWSVGHTGYEQYF.

This clone appeared many times. This chain uses TRBV10-1 with TRBJ2-2, with unresolved D. Germline V gene sequence: CDR1 WNHNN, CDR2 SYGVQD (reference sequence). Between the trimmed V and J ends, which lost 4 bases and 3 bases, there was a span of 15 bases. The CDR3 is 16 amino acids. The CDR3 DNA sequence: TGCGCCAGCAGTGGTGGGCCTTCGATCCACACCGGGGAGCTGTTTTTT. The encoded protein is CASSGGPSIHTGELFF.

This clone is a singleton in its sample. CDR3 sequence: CASILGIASGTQYF. Here the CDR3 DNA reads TGTGCCAGCATCCTGGGTATAGCCAGCGGTACGCAGTATTTT. The rearrangement joins TRBV11-2 to TRBJ2-3; a weak D match, TRBD2 (5 bases). The CDR3 has 14 amino acids. From germline, CDR1 is SGHAT and CDR2 FQNNGV. V was cut by 7 bases and J by 8 bases, with 19 bases left in between.

The chain carries TRBV5-1 and TRBJ2-3; TRBD2 aligns across 8 bases. With V trimmed by 0 bases and J by 3 bases, 6 bases remained unmatched. This CDR3 is 16 amino acids long. Germline V gene data show CDR1 as SGHRS and CDR2 as YFSETQ. CDR3 bases: TGCGCCAGCAGCTTGGTTGGTAGCGGGAAAACAGATACGCAGTATTTT. This gives the protein CASSLVGSGKTDTQYF. The whole variable domain, remainder taken from reference TRBV5-1 and TRBJ2-3, is KAGVTQTPRYLIKTRGQQVTLSCSPISGHRSVSWYQQTPGQGLQFLFEYFSETQRNKGNFPGRFSGRQFSNSRSEMNVSTLELGDSALYLCASSLVGSGKTDTQYFGPGTRLTVL.

This clone turned up a few times. The chain combines TRBV28 with TRBJ2-7; D gene unclear. Germline V gene data show CDR1 as MDHEN and CDR2 as SYDVKM. The CDR3 extends over 14 amino acids. V was clipped by 5 bases and J by 2 bases, with 13 bases between them. The CDR3 loop is CASSEQPTTYEQYF. CDR3 sequence (DNA): TGTGCCAGCAGTGAACAGCCCACGACCTACGAGCAGTACTTC. Variable domain in full (rest from reference TRBV28 and TRBJ2-7): DVKVTQSSRYLVKRTGEKVFLECVQDMDHENMFWYRQDPGLGLRLIYFSYDVKMKEKGDIPEGYSVSREKKERFSLILESASTNQTSMYLCASSEQPTTYEQYFGPGTRLTVT.

This clone occurred many times. This chain uses TRBV12-3 or TRBV12-4 with TRBJ1-4; D not resolved. The V and J ends lost 6 bases and 8 bases respectively, with 10 bases between them. The CDR3 covers 12 residues. The CDR3 spells CASRRSSEKLFF. The CDR3 nucleotides are TGTGCCAGCAGACGGTCCTCAGAAAAACTGTTTTTT.

This clone was seen repeatedly, ten times or more. CDR3 loop: CASGPGSYNEQFF. CDR3 bases: TGTGCTAGTGGCCCCGGGTCCTACAATGAGCAGTTCTTC. V is TRBV12-5 and J is TRBJ2-1; no firm D call. Germline V gene sequence: CDR1 LGHNT, CDR2 FRNRAP. This CDR3 has 13 amino acids. V was pared by 6 bases and J by 1 base, with 7 bases between.

This clone occurred a few times. The chain uses TRBV28 and TRBJ2-7, with 10 bases that match TRBD1. With V trimmed by 3 bases and J by 6 bases, 8 bases remained unmatched. CDR3 length equals 15 residues. The germline V gene encodes CDR1 MDHEN and CDR2 SYDVKM. DNA of the CDR3: TGTGCCAGCAGTTTTGGGACAGGGGCTGGCCTCGAGCAGTACTTC. It specifies CASSFGTGAGLEQYF. The full variable domain, with the rest looked up from reference TRBV28 and TRBJ2-7, is DVKVTQSSRYLVKRTGEKVFLECVQDMDHENMFWYRQDPGLGLRLIYFSYDVKMKEKGDIPEGYSVSREKKERFSLILESASTNQTSMYLCASSFGTGAGLEQYFGPGTRLTVT.

The CDR3 DNA is TGTGCCAGCAGCCCTCGGTGGACTAGCGGGATGAATGAGCAGTTCTTC. Translated: CASSPRWTSGMNEQFF. The chain joins TRBV28 to TRBJ2-1, with 12 nucleotides matching TRBD2. In germline, CDR1 is MDHEN, CDR2 SYDVKM. The CDR3 loop spans 16 amino acids. V lost 6 bases to trimming and J lost 7 bases; unmatched junction nucleotides: 10.

Note on this clone: Relative to the germline gene, one junction end is altered; a read error may explain this. V is TRBV28 and J is TRBJ1-2; D is perhaps TRBD1 (6 bases). The germline V gene has CDR1 MDHEN and CDR2 SYDVKM. The CDR3 is 13 amino acids. CDR3 sequence (DNA): TGTGCCAGCAGTTTGAGGCCAGGGGCAAAAGCCGGGTTC. Translating it yields CASSLRPGAKAGF.